Listed below are T cell receptor beta chains from one sample, sequenced in a study of cytomegalovirus exposure and HLA in healthy donors. Repertoires were generated with immunoSEQ multiplex PCR, while TCRdb's copy carries only in-frame clones and drops some. The sample lists roughly 190,000 clones, more than 9.5% occurring once. The sequenced material came from PBMCs. The receptors shown here come from a man between 50 and 59 years old in good health and CMV-seropositive. CDR3s include the opening cysteine and the closing phenylalanine or tryptophan. Each record gives: D gene, V gene, J gene, clone size, CDR3 protein, CDR3 DNA. A D gene is named only where the DNA matches it firmly. Not all rows give a size; the values are once, few, many and, for expanded clones, a class.

>TRBD1|TRBV29-1|TRBJ1-1|few
CSGGQRNTEAFF
TGCAGCGGGGGACAGAGGAACACTGAAGCTTTCTTT
>TRBD2|TRBV6-1|TRBJ2-5|few
CASSNGGARETQYF
TGTGCCAGCAGCAACGGGGGGGCCAGGGAGACCCAGTACTTC
>-|TRBV19|TRBJ1-5|few
CASRGTPNSNQPQHF
TGTGCCAGCCGGGGGACGCCTAATAGCAATCAGCCCCAGCATTTT
>-|TRBV11-2|TRBJ1-1|-
CASSLDRSTEAFF
TGTGCCAGCAGCCTCGACAGGTCCACTGAAGCTTTCTTT
>TRBD1|TRBV7-6|TRBJ1-1|-
CASSLGGQGIMNTEAFF
TGTGCCAGCAGCTTAGGAGGACAGGGAATAATGAACACTGAAGCTTTCTTT
>-|TRBV28|TRBJ2-5|-
CASSSGQQRETQYF
TGTGCCAGCAGTTCCGGACAGCAAAGGGAGACCCAGTACTTC
>-|TRBV20-1|TRBJ2-5|-
CSGVIQETQYF
TGCAGTGGAGTGATCCAAGAGACCCAGTACTTC
>TRBD2|TRBV5-6|TRBJ2-5|few
CASSLRTSGGQETQYF
TGTGCCAGCAGCCTCCGGACTAGCGGGGGCCAAGAGACCCAGTACTTC
>-|TRBV13|TRBJ2-3|-
CASSLPTPGTDTQYF
TGTGCCAGCAGCTTACCCACTCCCGGTACGGATACGCAGTATTTT
>-|TRBV15|TRBJ1-5|-
CATSRDPTGSQPQHF
TGTGCCACCAGCAGAGATCCCACGGGAAGTCAGCCCCAGCATTTT
>-|TRBV7-7|TRBJ2-5|few
CASSSPGHGLETQYF
TGTGCCAGCAGCTCCCCGGGACACGGGTTAGAGACCCAGTACTTC
>-|TRBV6-1|TRBJ1-6|-
CASSEVGGDSPLHF
TGTGCCAGCAGTGAAGTGGGGGGTGATTCACCCCTCCACTTT
>TRBD1|TRBV11-2|TRBJ1-5|few
CASSPDRGGNQPQHF
TGTGCCAGCAGCCCCGACAGGGGAGGCAATCAGCCCCAGCATTTT
>-|TRBV5-1|TRBJ2-3|few
CASSPETSTDTQYF
TGCGCCAGCAGCCCCGAGACTAGCACAGATACGCAGTATTTT
>TRBD2|TRBV19|TRBJ2-3|-
CASRESGASTDTQYF
TGTGCCAGTAGAGAAAGCGGGGCTAGCACAGATACGCAGTATTTT
>TRBD1|TRBV6-1|TRBJ2-7|few
CASRTGTSYEQYF
TGTGCCAGCAGGACAGGGACGTCCTACGAGCAGTACTTC
>-|TRBV29-1|TRBJ1-1|-
CSVEDLGGNTEAFF
TGCAGCGTTGAAGATCTCGGGGGAAACACTGAAGCTTTCTTT
>TRBD1|TRBV9|TRBJ1-2|-
CASSVTGGLSGYTF
TGTGCCAGCAGCGTTACAGGGGGCCTGAGCGGCTACACCTTC
>TRBD2|TRBV19|TRBJ2-1|few
CASSISTSDEQFF
TGTGCCAGTAGTATATCGACTAGCGATGAGCAGTTCTTC
>-|TRBV7-9|TRBJ1-1|few
CASSLTGGWTEAFF
TGTGCCAGCAGCTTAACGGGGGGTTGGACTGAAGCTTTCTTT
>-|TRBV18|TRBJ2-3|once
CASSLSRGRTDTQYF
TGTGCCAGCTCCTTGTCGCGGGGCCGCACAGATACGCAGTATTTT
>TRBD1|TRBV18|TRBJ2-4|-
CASSPTQGAENIQYF
TGTGCCAGCTCACCTACCCAGGGGGCGGAAAACATTCAGTACTTC
>TRBD1|TRBV19|TRBJ1-5|-
CASRTTGEGNQPQHF
TGTGCCAGTAGGACCACAGGGGAAGGCAATCAGCCCCAGCATTTT
>TRBD1|TRBV11-2|TRBJ2-7|few
CASRRTGSSYEQYF
TGTGCCAGCAGACGGACAGGGTCCTCCTACGAGCAGTACTTC
>TRBD2|TRBV6-5|TRBJ2-1|-
CASSPGLAGGKEQFF
TGTGCCAGCAGCCCCGGACTAGCGGGGGGAAAAGAGCAGTTCTTC
>-|TRBV2|TRBJ1-1|few
CASSDGRVGVFF
TGTGCCAGCAGTGACGGGAGAGTCGGAGTTTTCTTT
>-|TRBV5-6|TRBJ2-3|-
CASSTTQYRTDTQYF
TGTGCCAGCAGCACCACCCAATACAGAACAGATACGCAGTATTTT
>-|TRBV9|TRBJ1-2|-
CASSPDTGELANYGYTF
TGTGCCAGCAGCCCGGATACCGGGGAGTTAGCTAACTATGGCTACACCTTC
>TRBD1|TRBV4-3|TRBJ1-5|few
CASSQEITGGEPQHF
TGCGCCAGCAGCCAAGAGATTACAGGGGGGGAGCCCCAGCATTTT
>-|TRBV11-2|TRBJ2-2|-
CASSRITGNTGELFF
TGTGCCAGCAGCCGTATTACAGGAAACACCGGGGAGCTGTTTTTT
>-|TRBV5-8|TRBJ1-4|few
CASSSRSNEKLFF
TGTGCCAGCTCTAGCCGGAGTAATGAAAAACTGTTTTTT
>-|TRBV9|TRBJ1-1|few
CASSVAQGRNTEAFF
TGTGCCAGCAGCGTAGCCCAGGGGCGGAACACTGAAGCTTTCTTT
>-|TRBV5-1|TRBJ1-1|few
CASSHHQVGNTEAFF
TGCGCCAGCAGCCATCACCAGGTCGGGAACACTGAAGCTTTCTTT
>TRBD1|TRBV25-1|TRBJ2-7|-
CASSESGTGTYEQYF
TGTGCCAGCAGTGAGTCCGGGACAGGAACTTACGAGCAGTACTTC
>TRBD1|TRBV19|TRBJ1-4|few
CASSPGQGEKLFF
TGTGCCAGTAGTCCGGGACAGGGGGAGAAACTGTTTTTT
>-|TRBV7-9|TRBJ1-3|-
CATRDNSGNTIYF
TGTGCCACCAGGGACAACTCTGGAAACACCATATATTTT
>-|TRBV6-5|TRBJ2-2|-
CASSYGAVITGELFF
TGTGCCAGCAGTTACGGGGCAGTTATTACCGGGGAGCTGTTTTTT
>-|TRBV6-6|TRBJ2-1|-
CASSPRTAAGEQFF
TGTGCCAGCAGTCCGCGGACTGCCGCGGGTGAGCAGTTCTTC
>-|TRBV10-3|TRBJ2-7|-
CAISSQQGRRLYEQYF
TGTGCCATCAGCTCGCAACAGGGTCGGCGTCTATACGAGCAGTACTTC
>TRBD2|TRBV5-8|TRBJ2-3|few
CASSFWTSGVGRTDTQYF
TGTGCCAGCAGTTTTTGGACTAGCGGGGTCGGGCGAACAGATACGCAGTATTTT
>-|TRBV6-1|TRBJ1-4|-
CASRAPGHEKLFF
TGTGCCAGCAGAGCCCCAGGGCACGAAAAACTGTTTTTT
>-|TRBV6-6|TRBJ1-2|-
CASRARGTGLYGYTF
TGTGCCAGCAGGGCCCGCGGGACGGGACTCTATGGCTACACCTTC
>TRBD1|TRBV4-3|TRBJ2-3|few
CASSQAQGPPTDTQYF
TGCGCCAGCAGCCAGGCACAGGGGCCCCCCACAGATACGCAGTATTTT
>-|TRBV7-2|TRBJ1-2|few
CASSRGLGHTF
TGTGCCAGCAGCCGGGGATTAGGCCACACCTTC
>-|TRBV5-1|TRBJ1-2|few
CASSLDSNYGYTF
TGCGCCAGCAGCTTGGACAGTAACTATGGCTACACCTTC